These T cell receptor beta chains were read from a single sample in a study of blood T cells in healthy people across ages. TCRdb processed the 5' RACE reads anew with MiXCR; each CDR3 protein has one entry. The sample shows 750,000 to 950,000 distinct CDR3 sequences, 29% of them seen only once. In addition, the sample was reused for a study of T cells of mothers and their children.

The sequenced sample consisted of blood. The receptors derive from a woman in her 40s in good health. Each CDR3 is given with its conserved first and last residue. Each record gives: V gene, J gene, D gene, clone size, CDR3 length, CDR3 protein, CDR3 DNA. D genes are given only for firm matches. Where a row states a size, it is once, few, many or the class of an expanded clone; other rows omit it.

V: TRBV20-1; J: TRBJ2-3; D: TRBD2; size: NA; length: 18; CDR3: CSASTLGGLAGGTDTQYF; DNA: TGCAGTGCTAGCACCCTCGGGGGACTAGCGGGTGGCACAGATACGCAGTATTTT
V: TRBV3-1; J: TRBJ2-7; D: NA; size: many; length: 17; CDR3: CASSQEESWQDVHEQYF; DNA: TGTGCCAGCAGCCAAGAAGAATCGTGGCAGGATGTCCACGAGCAGTACTTC
V: TRBV29-1; J: TRBJ2-7; D: NA; size: many; length: 15; CDR3: CSVGIFDSPSYEQYF; DNA: TGCAGCGTTGGAATCTTCGACAGTCCTTCTTACGAGCAGTACTTC
V: TRBV10-3; J: TRBJ1-5; D: NA; size: many; length: 12; CDR3: CAKWGVTEPQHF; DNA: TGTGCCAAGTGGGGGGTTACGGAGCCCCAGCATTTT
V: TRBV16; J: TRBJ2-7; D: TRBD1; size: few; length: 13; CDR3: CASSQWTGSEQYF; DNA: TGTGCCAGCAGCCAATGGACAGGGAGTGAGCAGTACTTC
V: TRBV11-2; J: TRBJ2-3; D: NA; size: few; length: 17; CDR3: CASSLEGLGIYTDTQYF; DNA: TGTGCCAGCAGCTTAGAAGGCTTGGGGATATACACAGATACGCAGTATTTT
V: TRBV12-3/TRBV12-4; J: TRBJ2-2; D: TRBD1; size: few; length: 15; CDR3: CASSPRGRNTGELFF; DNA: TGTGCCAGCAGTCCCAGGGGGAGGAACACCGGGGAGCTGTTTTTT
V: TRBV7-9; J: TRBJ1-2; D: TRBD1; size: NA; length: 15; CDR3: CASSLPGQVYEGYTF; DNA: TGTGCCAGCAGCTTACCCGGACAGGTCTATGAGGGCTACACCTTC
V: TRBV7-2; J: TRBJ2-5; D: NA; size: few; length: 16; CDR3: CASSAALELPWETQYF; DNA: TGTGCCAGCAGCGCCGCACTAGAACTCCCCTGGGAGACCCAGTACTTC
V: TRBV9; J: TRBJ1-1; D: TRBD1; size: NA; length: 18; CDR3: CASSPRPWVRGRGTEAFF; DNA: TGTGCCAGCAGCCCCCGTCCCTGGGTCAGGGGGCGCGGCACTGAAGCTTTCTTT
V: TRBV18; J: TRBJ2-7; D: TRBD2; size: many; length: 14; CDR3: CASSPNGGAVEQYF; DNA: TGTGCCAGCTCACCCAACGGGGGGGCCGTCGAGCAGTACTTC
V: TRBV12-3/TRBV12-4; J: TRBJ2-1; D: NA; size: NA; length: 16; CDR3: CASSFLRGRSYNEQFF; DNA: TGTGCCAGCAGTTTCCTGCGGGGGCGGTCCTACAATGAGCAGTTCTTC
V: TRBV19; J: TRBJ2-7; D: NA; size: NA; length: 15; CDR3: CASSMMAYTVYEQYF; DNA: TGTGCCAGTAGTATGATGGCTTACACAGTCTACGAGCAGTACTTC
V: TRBV20-1; J: TRBJ2-1; D: TRBD2; size: NA; length: 15; CDR3: CSAPEGLAGSNEQFF; DNA: TGCAGTGCCCCAGAGGGACTAGCGGGATCGAATGAGCAGTTCTTC
V: TRBV9; J: TRBJ2-7; D: TRBD2; size: NA; length: 17; CDR3: CASSPTLLAGTAYEQYF; DNA: TGTGCCAGCAGCCCAACCCTACTAGCGGGGACGGCCTACGAGCAGTACTTC
V: TRBV7-8; J: TRBJ1-5; D: TRBD1; size: NA; length: 15; CDR3: CASSLSQGDNQPQHF; DNA: TGTGCCAGCAGCTTAAGTCAGGGGGACAATCAGCCCCAGCATTTT
V: TRBV29-1; J: TRBJ2-7; D: TRBD1; size: many; length: 15; CDR3: CSVGTGILSSYEQYF; DNA: TGCAGCGTTGGGACAGGGATCTTGAGCTCCTACGAGCAGTACTTC
V: TRBV21-1; J: TRBJ1-2; D: NA; size: few; length: 19; CDR3: CASSKVEGRARGFCYGYTF; DNA: TGTGCCAGCAGCAAAGTGGAAGGTAGGGCCAGGGGCTTCTGCTATGGCTACACCTTC
V: TRBV7-2; J: TRBJ2-7; D: NA; size: many; length: 15; CDR3: CASNHRDSALYEQYF; DNA: TGTGCCAGCAACCATCGGGACTCCGCCCTATACGAGCAGTACTTC
V: TRBV7-2; J: TRBJ2-2; D: TRBD2; size: NA; length: 14; CDR3: CASSTAGGLGELFF; DNA: TGTGCCAGCAGTACAGCGGGGGGGCTCGGGGAGCTGTTTTTT
V: TRBV29-1; J: TRBJ2-1; D: NA; size: many; length: 15; CDR3: CSVDLGRSAYNEQFF; DNA: TGCAGCGTTGATCTCGGGCGATCGGCCTACAATGAGCAGTTCTTC
V: TRBV20-1; J: TRBJ2-7; D: TRBD1; size: many; length: 14; CDR3: CSARVGDRGFEQYF; DNA: TGCAGTGCTAGAGTCGGGGACAGGGGCTTCGAGCAGTACTTC
V: TRBV11-1; J: TRBJ2-5; D: NA; size: few; length: 17; CDR3: CASSLVPYRGLQETQYF; DNA: TGTGCCAGCAGCTTAGTCCCCTATCGGGGGTTGCAAGAGACCCAGTACTTC
V: TRBV24-1; J: TRBJ2-7; D: NA; size: NA; length: 13; CDR3: CATSEDRSTAQYF; DNA: TGTGCCACCAGCGAAGACAGATCTACGGCGCAGTACTTC
V: TRBV20-1; J: TRBJ2-1; D: TRBD2; size: few; length: 21; CDR3: CSARVSGLAGGSTSSYNEQFF; DNA: TGCAGTGCTAGAGTGTCGGGACTAGCGGGGGGGTCCACGAGCTCCTACAATGAGCAGTTCTTC
V: TRBV28; J: TRBJ2-7; D: TRBD2; size: many; length: 19; CDR3: CASSSPGGTSSGGYYEQYF; DNA: TGTGCCAGCAGTTCCCCCGGAGGGACGTCCTCCGGGGGGTACTACGAGCAGTACTTC
V: TRBV3-1; J: TRBJ2-3; D: NA; size: NA; length: 18; CDR3: CASSQVIVRSRDADTQYF; DNA: TGTGCCAGCAGCCAAGTTATAGTGCGGTCCCGAGACGCAGATACGCAGTATTTT
V: TRBV20-1; J: TRBJ1-2; D: NA; size: NA; length: 15; CDR3: CSARVGRGVNYGYTF; DNA: TGCAGTGCTAGAGTGGGAAGAGGAGTCAACTATGGCTACACCTTC
V: TRBV28; J: TRBJ2-4; D: NA; size: few; length: 17; CDR3: CASSLRPGYTYGNIQYF; DNA: TGTGCCAGCAGTCTAAGGCCCGGGTACACATACGGGAACATTCAGTACTTC
V: TRBV20-1; J: TRBJ2-3; D: NA; size: once; length: 12; CDR3: CSAVITTDTQYF; DNA: TGCAGTGCCGTAATAACCACAGATACGCAGTATTTT
V: TRBV20-1; J: TRBJ2-7; D: NA; size: many; length: 14; CDR3: CSARVTESSYEQYF; DNA: TGCAGTGCTAGAGTAACCGAGAGCTCCTACGAGCAGTACTTC
V: TRBV7-2; J: TRBJ1-4; D: NA; size: NA; length: 16; CDR3: CASSHGAGRFNEKLFF; DNA: TGTGCCAGCAGCCATGGAGCTGGGCGTTTTAATGAAAAACTGTTTTTT
V: TRBV6-1; J: TRBJ1-1; D: TRBD1; size: few; length: 13; CDR3: CASRTGVYTEAFF; DNA: TGTGCCAGCAGAACAGGGGTTTACACTGAAGCTTTCTTT
V: TRBV6-1; J: TRBJ2-7; D: TRBD2; size: NA; length: 13; CDR3: CATQIGGEYEQYF; DNA: TGTGCCACCCAGATCGGGGGGGAATACGAGCAGTACTTC
V: TRBV3-1; J: TRBJ1-6; D: NA; size: few; length: 12; CDR3: CASSHQGLPLHF; DNA: TGTGCCAGCAGCCATCAAGGTCTACCGCTCCACTTT
V: TRBV4-1; J: TRBJ2-1; D: TRBD2; size: few; length: 17; CDR3: CASSQDKSGGGAYEQFF; DNA: TGCGCCAGCAGCCAAGATAAATCCGGCGGGGGGGCCTATGAGCAGTTCTTC
V: TRBV12-5; J: TRBJ2-3; D: NA; size: few; length: 13; CDR3: CASGEPSTDTQYF; DNA: TGTGCTAGTGGTGAACCTAGCACAGATACGCAGTATTTT
V: TRBV7-9; J: TRBJ1-4; D: TRBD1; size: few; length: 15; CDR3: CASSPPPQGGEKLFF; DNA: TGTGCCAGCAGCCCCCCACCACAGGGGGGCGAAAAACTGTTTTTT
V: TRBV28; J: TRBJ1-5; D: NA; size: few; length: 16; CDR3: CASSVTSVGWNQPQHF; DNA: TGTGCCAGCAGCGTAACCTCGGTCGGGTGGAATCAGCCCCAGCATTTT
V: TRBV29-1; J: TRBJ1-4; D: NA; size: many; length: 14; CDR3: CSQTPTSTNEKLFF; DNA: TGCAGCCAAACCCCCACTTCAACTAATGAAAAACTGTTTTTT
V: TRBV6-4; J: TRBJ2-4; D: NA; size: NA; length: 13; CDR3: CASSDGGANEQYF; DNA: TGTGCCAGCAGTGACGGGGGGGCCAATGAGCAGTACTTC
V: TRBV28; J: TRBJ2-3; D: TRBD2; size: NA; length: 16; CDR3: CASSSGLAGKPDTQYF; DNA: TGTGCCAGCAGTTCCGGACTAGCGGGAAAGCCAGACACGCAGTATTTT
V: TRBV12-3/TRBV12-4; J: TRBJ2-1; D: NA; size: NA; length: 9; CDR3: CASSVAGAF; DNA: TGTGCCAGCAGTGTTGCGGGGGCCTTC
V: TRBV6-5; J: TRBJ2-6; D: TRBD1; size: many; length: 16; CDR3: CASSRTGASGANVLTF; DNA: TGTGCCAGCAGTAGGACAGGCGCCTCTGGGGCCAACGTCCTGACTTTC
V: TRBV7-2; J: TRBJ2-7; D: NA; size: many; length: 13; CDR3: CASSPFGVSEQYF; DNA: TGTGCCAGCAGCCCGTTCGGGGTAAGCGAGCAGTACTTC
V: TRBV7-9; J: TRBJ1-5; D: TRBD1; size: many; length: 13; CDR3: CASSADRVQPQHF; DNA: TGTGCCAGCAGCGCAGACAGGGTTCAGCCCCAGCATTTT
V: TRBV5-1; J: TRBJ1-4; D: TRBD1; size: NA; length: 15; CDR3: CASSPAGTGSEKLFF; DNA: TGCGCCAGCAGCCCCGCCGGGACAGGGTCTGAAAAACTGTTTTTT
V: TRBV5-8; J: TRBJ2-7; D: NA; size: many; length: 10; CDR3: CASSLSEQYF; DNA: TGTGCCAGCAGCTTGAGCGAGCAGTACTTC
V: TRBV4-1; J: TRBJ1-5; D: NA; size: few; length: 16; CDR3: CASSPGRGADNQPQHF; DNA: TGCGCCAGCAGCCCCGGAAGGGGGGCCGACAATCAGCCCCAGCATTTT
V: TRBV12-3/TRBV12-4; J: TRBJ1-1; D: TRBD1; size: few; length: 14; CDR3: CASSRGDRVTEAFF; DNA: TGTGCCAGCAGTCGGGGGGACAGGGTCACTGAAGCTTTCTTT
V: TRBV7-2; J: TRBJ2-5; D: TRBD2; size: many; length: 18; CDR3: CASSLGQRGGRSQETQYF; DNA: TGTGCCAGCAGCTTAGGACAGCGGGGGGGCCGTTCGCAAGAGACCCAGTACTTC
V: TRBV12-3/TRBV12-4; J: TRBJ1-5; D: NA; size: NA; length: 15; CDR3: CASSYQLNSNQPQHF; DNA: TGTGCCAGCAGCTACCAATTAAATAGCAATCAGCCCCAGCATTTT
V: TRBV5-1; J: TRBJ2-7; D: TRBD1; size: many; length: 15; CDR3: CASSSTGASLYEQYF; DNA: TGCGCCAGCAGCTCAACAGGGGCATCCCTCTACGAGCAGTACTTC
V: TRBV12-3/TRBV12-4; J: TRBJ1-4; D: TRBD1; size: NA; length: 17; CDR3: CASSRGTGTPSNEKLFF; DNA: TGTGCCAGCAGCCGTGGGACAGGGACACCATCTAATGAAAAACTGTTTTTT
V: TRBV28; J: TRBJ2-7; D: NA; size: NA; length: 15; CDR3: CASSFGGAGTYEQYF; DNA: TGTGCCAGCAGTTTTGGAGGGGCGGGAACCTACGAGCAGTACTTC